This T cell receptor (beta chain) was sequenced during a study of identical twins (dated by TCRdb to 2015 to 2016). In the study overall: TCR alpha and beta repertoires from monozygotic twins, unrelated adults of various ages and cord blood were deep-sequenced to test whether fetal clonotypes persist. To rule out contamination, replicate twin experiments were performed at different times with different library preparation protocols. Broad study findings and their caveats: Compared with coincidental sharing between unrelated individuals, out-of-frame TCR alpha sequences shared between twins showed an excess of sequences with low generation probability. Abundant cord blood beta clonotypes carried fewer insertions; young adult naive repertoires showed a weaker similar trend, while memory repertoires showed none. Excess twin sharing in beta out-of-frame sequences was weaker because fewer shared sequences lowered the signal-to-noise ratio. Invariant T cells such as MAIT and iNKT could partly confound zero-insertion analyses, though diverse VJ usage argued against this for most clonotypes. Because the same donors could not be followed over many years, the conclusions relied on cross-sectional statistical analysis. In monozygotic twins, recombination models systematically underestimated out-of-frame TCR alpha sharing, but the models matched the sharing seen between unrelated individuals.

Reading from cysteine to phenylalanine, the CDR3 counts 17 amino acids. The DNA shown is the 51-base CDR3, in frame from base 1. CDR1 is given as LNHNV and CDR2 as YYDKDF, both from the germline V gene (reference sequence). V loses 1 base at its end and J loses 6 bases; junction bases beyond the gene matches: 12. This clonotype was counted at least ten times. Its antigen remains unidentified. No much larger clonotype is one base removed from it; base qualities were not supplied. Preparation of the library involved 5' RACE. Sequencing instrument: Illumina HiSeq 2000. Template switching introduced a universal primer binding site; the final cDNA contained a unique molecular identifier, enabling accurate counting of TCR cDNA molecules. First-strand cDNA for TCR alpha and beta chains was synthesized from specific primers in the conserved constant-segment region. To control for contamination, each cDNA library was double barcoded with a SMART-Mk sample barcode plus Illumina barcodes. Two successive PCR steps introduced TruSeq adapter sequences along with Illumina sample barcodes. TCR alpha and beta cDNA libraries were sequenced on the Illumina HiSeq platform with custom primers. In the source study's methods: Raw reads were processed with MiGEC to extract unique molecular identifiers, and MiXCR was used to determine CDR3 positions. Recombination models were inferred per individual with the repgenHMM and IGoR tools using an EM algorithm. Shared clonotypes were analyzed with the tcR package in R, and sharing was normalized by the product of cloneset sizes. To study raw recombination free of thymic and clonal selection effects, out-of-frame nonproductive sequences were analyzed. TCRdb trimmed public reads at Q25 via fastp, called clones via MiXCR and kept in-frame beta chains. Rows with one shared CDR3 protein collapse into an entry with the most common genes and DNA. Here the V and J calls rest on TCRdb's processing, not on the authors' analysis. Recorded for this sample are 690,000 or so distinct CDR3 sequences; 8.6% of them occurred a single time. Together, the top ten hold around 0.98% of the sample.

Every donor in the study was a healthy Caucasian. The twin cohort comprised three pairs of female monozygotic twins, all aged roughly 18 to 30 years. Peripheral blood mononuclear cells were used as the source from which RNA for TCR libraries was isolated. These data also formed part of another study, on yellow fever vaccine responses in identical twins. That second publication adds: According to the authors, the vaccine-induced T cell response in identical twins seemed to be partly convergent and partly specific to each individual. The study precisely tracked vaccine-responding T cell clones in identical twins.

This receptor was identified in a woman aged 18-29 years in good health. Material: PBMCs. Rearrangement joined TRBV15 to TRBJ2-1; 7 bases in between match TRBD2. The DNA reads TGTGCCACCAGCAGAGTTCACGGCGGGAGTGGGGGCAATGAGCAGTTCTTC. Its amino acids are CATSRVHGGSGGNEQFF.